This T cell receptor (beta chain) was retrieved from a study of regulatory T cells in long-lasting Graves disease. General observations from the study: Persistent Graves' patients showed less TCR diversity than newly diagnosed ones.

This clonotype was seen many times. Its matching antigen is unknown. The TCR beta library used iRepertoire HTBI primers with Arm-PCR amplification of CDR3. Each CDR3 protein gets one entry after TCRdb re-called the multiplex PCR reads with MiXCR. This sample has approximately 300,000 distinct CDR3 sequences, with more than 15% found just once. Regarding time point: newly diagnosed GD, antithyroid drugs for less than 3 months. With RNA extracted from PBMCs as input, the TCR library was made. CDR1 and CDR2 from the germline V gene are SGHVS and FQNEAQ. The junction had 2 bases not matched to a gene; V was cut back by 1 base and J by 4 bases. The CDR3 length is 14 residues.

This TCR was sampled from a female donor with Graves disease. Sequenced material: peripheral blood mononuclear cells (PBMCs), taken at new diagnosis, from a patient treated with antithyroid drugs. The gene calls are TRBV7-8 and TRBJ2-3; 7 nucleotides match TRBD2. The CDR3 spells CASSLVAGADTQYF. CDR3 bases: TGTGCCAGCAGCTTAGTGGCGGGGGCAGATACGCAGTATTTT.